The following is a T cell receptor (beta chain) sequence with its context. CDR1 is SGHRS, CDR2 YFSETQ, per germline. This CDR3 has 16 amino acids. V lost 4 bases and J lost 2; bases outside the gene matches: 8. The authors' processing: Nucleated cell counts were estimated from reference gene primer amplification. The method was immunoSEQ multiplex PCR; TCRdb's version includes in-frame clones alone and lacks a portion of them. The V and J calls and clone size were taken over from that table, and D and trimming were inferred from the DNA. There are roughly 54,000 clones in the sample; under 90% occur only once, and about 2.7% lies in the top ten. This sample is part of a study of blood T cell repertoires in COVID-19. About the study: PBMCs, B-cell-depleted T cells, or T cells were the source of the cDNA or gDNA that made up the material.

Material for sequencing was peripheral blood. The receptor was derived from a man over 45 with acute or convalescent COVID-19. The V and J genes are TRBV5-1 and TRBJ2-3, with 9 positions matching TRBD1. Here the CDR3 reads CASSPHRGRVTDTQYF. CDR3 DNA sequence: TGCGCCAGCAGCCCTCACAGGGGGCGGGTCACAGATACGCAGTATTTT.